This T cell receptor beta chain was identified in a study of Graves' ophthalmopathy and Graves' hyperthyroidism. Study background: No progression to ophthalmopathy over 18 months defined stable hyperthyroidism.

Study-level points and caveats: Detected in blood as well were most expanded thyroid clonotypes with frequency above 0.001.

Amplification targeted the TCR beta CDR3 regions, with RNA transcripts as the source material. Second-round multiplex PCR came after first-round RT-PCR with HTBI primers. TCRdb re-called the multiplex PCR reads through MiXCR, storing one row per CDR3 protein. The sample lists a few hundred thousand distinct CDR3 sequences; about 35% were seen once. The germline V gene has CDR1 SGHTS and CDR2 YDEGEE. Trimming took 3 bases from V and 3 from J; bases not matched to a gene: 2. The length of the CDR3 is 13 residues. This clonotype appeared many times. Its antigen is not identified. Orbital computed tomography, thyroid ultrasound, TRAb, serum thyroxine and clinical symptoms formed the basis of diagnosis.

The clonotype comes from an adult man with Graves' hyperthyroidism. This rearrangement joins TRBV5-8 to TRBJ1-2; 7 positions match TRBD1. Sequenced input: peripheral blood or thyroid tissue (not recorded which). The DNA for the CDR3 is TGTGCCAGCAGCTCCGGGACAGACTATGGCTACACCTTC. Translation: CASSSGTDYGYTF. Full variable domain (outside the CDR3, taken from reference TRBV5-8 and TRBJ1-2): EAGVTQSPTHLIKTRGQQATLRCSPISGHTSVYWYQQALGLGLQFLLWYDEGEERNRGNFPPRFSGRQFPNYSSELNVNALELEDSALYLCASSSGTDYGYTFGSGTRLTVV.